These 27 T cell receptor beta chains share one sample of origin, sequenced in a study of CD8 T cells in Susac syndrome (dated by TCRdb to 2018 to 2020). Libraries were built with the immunoSEQ multiplex PCR assay. RNA was extracted with the RNeasy kit and roughly 0.45 to 1 ug was reverse transcribed using random hexamers. TCRdb reprocessing: public reads trimmed at Q25 with fastp, clones called with MiXCR, in-frame beta chains kept. Rows with one shared CDR3 protein collapse into an entry with the most common genes and DNA. Across this sample there are 150,000 to 200,000 distinct CDR3 sequences, with approximately 93% seen only once. Approximately 0.094% of the sample is held by the ten biggest clonotypes. Input material: CD4+ T cells from PBMCs. These receptors all come from a human donor with multiple sclerosis.

This rearrangement joins TRBV19 to TRBJ1-5; maybe TRBD1 (5 bases). Germline V gene sequence: CDR1 LNHDA, CDR2 SQIVND (reference sequence). Trimming left V 6 bases short and J 0 bases short, with 15 bases between. This CDR3 region has 16 residues. CDR3 in amino acids: CASRRDRSLSNQPQHF. CDR3 in DNA: TGTGCCAGTAGGAGAGACAGATCCCTTAGCAATCAGCCCCAGCATTTT.

This chain uses TRBV30 with TRBJ1-1; D call uncertain. Trimming took 0 bases from V and 11 from J, leaving 10 bases between them. The CDR3 totals 11 residues. Germline V CDR1 and CDR2: GTSNPN, SVGIG (reference sequence). The CDR3 bases are TGTGCCTGGAGTGTTTGGGGTAGGGCTTTCTTT. Protein sequence: CAWSVWGRAFF.

The chain uses TRBV2 and TRBJ1-1; 7 bases are shared with TRBD1. CDR3 size: 13 residues. Germline trimming cut 8 bases from V and 7 bases from J; bases unmatched to any gene: 10. Germline loops: CDR1 SNHLY, CDR2 FYNNEI. In DNA, the CDR3 is TGTGCCAGCGCTGGGAGGGGGCAAGGTGAAGCTTTCTTT. Translation: CASAGRGQGEAFF.

The V call is TRBV18, the J call TRBJ1-2; maybe TRBD1 (5 bases). V lost 6 bases and J 3 bases, leaving 20 bases between the germline ends. The CDR3 has 16 residues. Per the germline V gene, CDR1 is KGHSH and CDR2 is LQKENI. The CDR3 region has the DNA TGTGCCAGCTCCAGGGAATCACGGGGACCAGACTATGGCTACACCTTC. This translates into CASSRESRGPDYGYTF.

The V call is TRBV30, the J call TRBJ2-7; 7 nucleotides match TRBD2. Germline CDR1 is GTSNPN and CDR2 is SVGIG (reference sequence). CDR3 length: 14 residues. V gave up 2 bases and J gave up 0 bases; unmatched junction bases: 4. CDR3 loop: CAWSSGGSSYEQYF. The CDR3 DNA is TGTGCCTGGAGTTCGGGGGGTAGCTCCTACGAGCAGTACTTC.

CDR3 in amino acids: CASSSHLLGYNEQFF. CDR3 DNA: TGTGCCAGCAGTTCCCATCTTTTGGGGTACAATGAGCAGTTCTTC. The V gene is TRBV28, the J gene TRBJ2-1; no firm D call. Germline CDR1 is MDHEN and CDR2 is SYDVKM. V was cut by 4 bases and J by 4 bases, with 14 bases left in between. The CDR3 consists of 15 residues.

The chain recombines TRBV7-9 with TRBJ2-4; D remains ambiguous. Germline CDR1 and CDR2: SEHNR and FQNEAQ (reference sequence). V lost 8 bases, J lost 1 base, and 9 bases lay in between. This CDR3 comprises 13 residues. For the CDR3, the DNA is TGTGCCAGCGAACTGGAGGCCAAAAACATTCAGTACTTC. It translates to CASELEAKNIQYF.

The V and J genes are TRBV27 and TRBJ1-1; no definite D call. Germline V gene data show CDR1 as MNHEY and CDR2 as SMNVEV (reference sequence). Deletions cut 1 base from V and 4 bases from J, with 13 bases between. This CDR3 has 15 residues. The DNA for the CDR3 is TGTGCCAGCAGTTTATTGGGTGGGTTGGGCACTGAAGCTTTCTTT. Amino acids: CASSLLGGLGTEAFF.

The chain combines TRBV30 with TRBJ1-4; D unclear. This CDR3 is built from 14 residues. The germline V gene encodes CDR1 GTSNPN and CDR2 SVGIG (reference sequence). Trimming shortened V by 2 bases and J by 13 bases, and 20 bases separated the two germline ends. The DNA for the CDR3 is TGTGCCTGGAGTCCTATCGGACCCAGAGGTGGACTGTTTTTT. This codes for CAWSPIGPRGGLFF.

The V gene is TRBV3-1, the J gene TRBJ1-1, with a weak D call TRBD1 (5 bases). Germline values: CDR1 LGHDT, CDR2 YNNKEL (reference sequence). The ends were cut back, 3 bases at V and 7 bases at J, with 15 bases in the middle. The CDR3 loop spans 14 amino acids. CDR3 loop: CASSQDPTGGEAFF. The CDR3 DNA sequence: TGTGCCAGCAGCCAGGATCCGACGGGGGGTGAAGCTTTCTTT.

The chain employs TRBV29-1 and TRBJ1-1; D call uncertain. Trimming took off 4 bases at V and 5 bases at J, with 14 bases between the two ends. The CDR3 runs to 13 residues. The germline gives CDR1 SQVTM, CDR2 ANQGSEA. As DNA, the CDR3 is TGCAGCGTTGTTGGTAGGGTTGGGACTGAAGCTTTCTTT. Residues: CSVVGRVGTEAFF.

Of note for this clonotype: The junction and the germline gene differ at one end; a read error may be behind it. This chain uses TRBV2 with TRBJ1-1, with D tentatively TRBD1 (5 bases). Germline V gene data show CDR1 as SNHLY and CDR2 as FYNNEI. The CDR3 length is 14 residues. The CDR3 DNA follows: TGTGCCAGCAGGTTGACAGATCTGAATACTGAAGCTTTCTTT. Protein: CASRLTDLNTEAFF.

The chain couples TRBV5-1 to TRBJ2-5, with no clear D. The ends were cut back, 5 bases at V and 4 bases at J, with 18 bases in the middle. Germline V gene lookup returns CDR1 SGHRS and CDR2 YFSETQ. This CDR3 spans 15 amino acids. The CDR3 DNA reads as TGCGCCAGCAGAGACCTGGGCCGTAGGCGAGAGACCCAGTACTTC. Amino acids: CASRDLGRRRETQYF. The full variable domain, its missing parts supplied by reference TRBV5-1 and TRBJ2-5, is KAGVTQTPRYLIKTRGQQVTLSCSPISGHRSVSWYQQTPGQGLQFLFEYFSETQRNKGNFPGRFSGRQFSNSRSEMNVSTLELGDSALYLCASRDLGRRRETQYFGPGTRLLVL.

This chain connects TRBV10-3 to TRBJ1-2; D call uncertain. This CDR3 has 14 amino acids. Germline assignment: CDR1 ENHRY and CDR2 SYGVKD. Trimming left V 2 bases short and J 4 bases short, with 11 bases between. CDR3 sequence (DNA): TGTGCCATCAGTGAGGATGTGTACTCCTATGGCTACACCTTC. Protein sequence: CAISEDVYSYGYTF.

The V gene is TRBV10-3, the J gene TRBJ2-6; D is possibly TRBD1 or TRBD2 (5 bases each). V lost 0 bases to trimming and J lost 0 bases, with 15 bases between them. There are 19 residues in the CDR3. Germline loops: CDR1 ENHRY, CDR2 SYGVKD. CDR3: CAISESFGTSSSGANVLTF. CDR3 coding DNA: TGTGCCATCAGTGAGTCGTTTGGGACCTCGAGCTCTGGGGCCAACGTCCTGACTTTC.

This clonotype was found once. The chain joins TRBV15 to TRBJ2-2, with a weak D call TRBD1 (6 bases). The CDR3 contains 15 residues. V gave up 5 bases and J gave up 4 bases, with 14 bases separating them. CDR1 is LNHNV, CDR2 YYDKDF, per germline (reference sequence). CDR3 sequence: CATSGQGPLTGELFF. The CDR3, as DNA: TGTGCCACCAGCGGCCAGGGGCCGCTCACCGGGGAGCTGTTTTTT.

This clonotype was detected once. This chain links TRBV19 with TRBJ1-1, with a possible D match to TRBD1 (6 bases). Trimming stripped 7 bases from V and 5 bases from J, with 23 bases between. CDR1 and CDR2 from the germline V gene are LNHDA and SQIVND (reference sequence). The length of the CDR3 is 16 residues. The DNA of the CDR3 is TGTGCCAGTACCTCTTCCCCGGCGGGGGCTTGGACTGAAGCTTTCTTT. It encodes CASTSSPAGAWTEAFF.

The CDR3 loop is CASSADRGDEKLFF. CDR3 in DNA: TGTGCCAGCAGCGCGGACAGGGGAGATGAAAAACTGTTTTTT. The chain recombines TRBV7-2 with TRBJ1-4; TRBD1 aligns across 9 bases. Germline CDR1 is SGHTA and CDR2 is FQGNSA. The CDR3 loop spans 14 amino acids. V gave up 5 bases and J gave up 6 bases; unmatched junction bases: 4.

On this clonotype: At one end, the junction sequence differs from germline, possibly due to a read error. The chain employs TRBV30 and TRBJ1-2, with 7 bases fitting TRBD1. The CDR3 spans 11 residues. The germline gives CDR1 GTSNPN, CDR2 SVGIG (reference sequence). CDR3 sequence reads: CALGGNYGYTF. In DNA, the CDR3 is TGTGCCTTAGGGGGCAACTATGGCTACACTTTC.

This clonotype was observed a single time. V is TRBV7-2 and J is TRBJ1-1; D not resolved. V was pared by 1 base and J by 5 bases, with 14 bases between. Germline V gives CDR1 SGHTA, CDR2 FQGNSA. The CDR3 consists of 15 residues. In DNA form, the CDR3 reads TGTGCCAGCAGCTTAGTTCACGGAGGGTTTACTGAAGCTTTCTTT. This codes for CASSLVHGGFTEAFF.

V and J are TRBV6-5 and TRBJ2-7; 10 nucleotides match TRBD2. The junction had 6 bases not matched to a gene; V was cut back by 6 bases and J by 4 bases. This CDR3 has 14 residues. The germline CDR1 and CDR2 sequences are MNHEY and SVGAGI. The CDR3 reads CASRPSGRRYEQYF. CDR3 coding DNA: TGTGCCAGCAGACCTAGCGGGAGACGTTACGAGCAGTACTTC.

The chain links TRBV6-5 to TRBJ2-2; D perhaps matches TRBD1 (6 bases). CDR1 is MNHEY, CDR2 SVGAGI, per germline. The germline V and J ends were trimmed by 2 bases and 4 bases, with 14 bases remaining between them. The CDR3 is 16 amino acids. CDR3 sequence (DNA): TGTGCCAGCAGTTACGCCCCGGGACAAATCACCGGGGAGCTGTTTTTT. Translating gives CASSYAPGQITGELFF.

This chain uses TRBV20-1 with TRBJ1-1, with 8 nucleotides matching TRBD1. CDR3 size: 15 residues. Per germline, CDR1 DFQATT and CDR2 SNEGSKA (reference sequence). V lost 6 bases and J lost 4; bases outside the gene matches: 13. The CDR3 DNA reads TGCAGTGCGCCTGACAGGGGCGGGCGCAGCACTGAAGCTTTCTTT. Translating it yields CSAPDRGGRSTEAFF.

V gene TRBV7-2 combines with J gene TRBJ2-3; D is perhaps TRBD1 or TRBD2 (5 bases each). Per germline, CDR1 SGHTA and CDR2 FQGNSA. CDR3 length: 16 residues. Deletions cut 0 bases from V and 4 bases from J, with 14 bases between. The CDR3 loop is CASSLASLGTADTQYF. The CDR3 region has the DNA TGTGCCAGCAGCTTAGCCTCGTTGGGGACGGCAGATACGCAGTATTTT.

This clonotype showed up just once. This chain connects TRBV28 to TRBJ1-1, with TRBD1 matching over 8 bases. The ends lost 6 bases at V and 5 bases at J; junction bases unmatched: 8. The CDR3 sequence is 14 residues long. Germline values: CDR1 MDHEN, CDR2 SYDVKM. The CDR3 here is CASSSNRGWTEAFF. CDR3 in DNA: TGTGCCAGCAGCTCCAACAGGGGGTGGACTGAAGCTTTCTTT.

The chain joins TRBV6-1 to TRBJ2-3; perhaps TRBD2 as D (6 bases). The germline V gene has CDR1 MNHNS and CDR2 SASEGT. V gave up 2 bases and J gave up 3 bases, with 12 bases separating them. The CDR3 loop spans 15 amino acids. CDR3 DNA: TGTGCCAGCAGTGAAATAGTAGCGGAGACAGATACGCAGTATTTT. It is translated as CASSEIVAETDTQYF.

The V and J genes are TRBV6-2 or TRBV6-3 and TRBJ2-7; no firm D call. The CDR3 loop spans 12 amino acids. The germline V gene encodes CDR1 MNHEY and CDR2 SVGEGT. V lost 2 bases to trimming and J lost 3 bases, with 5 bases between them. The CDR3 DNA reads as TGTGCCAGCAGTTACCTAATCTACGAGCAGTACTTC. Protein sequence: CASSYLIYEQYF.